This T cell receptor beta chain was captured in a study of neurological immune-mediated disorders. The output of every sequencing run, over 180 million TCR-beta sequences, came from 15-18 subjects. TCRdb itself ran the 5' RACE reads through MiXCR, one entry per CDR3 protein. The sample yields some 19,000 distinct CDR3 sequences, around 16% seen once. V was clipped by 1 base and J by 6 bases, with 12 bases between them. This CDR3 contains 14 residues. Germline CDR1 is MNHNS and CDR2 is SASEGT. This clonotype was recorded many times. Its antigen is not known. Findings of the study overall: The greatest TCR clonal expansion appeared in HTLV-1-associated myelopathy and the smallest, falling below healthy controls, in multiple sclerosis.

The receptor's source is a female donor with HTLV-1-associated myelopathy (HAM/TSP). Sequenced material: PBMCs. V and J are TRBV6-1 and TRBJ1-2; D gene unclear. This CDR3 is CASSEGTRWDGYTF. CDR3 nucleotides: TGTGCCAGCAGTGAAGGGACGAGGTGGGATGGCTACACCTTC.